This is a list of T cell receptor beta chains from one sample in a study of control samples from healthy donors and cancer patients. Profiling relied on immunoSEQ multiplex PCR, and the TCRdb table lists in-frame clones only, not all of them. This sample has approximately 99,000 clones; 70% to 85% occur once, and the top ten carry roughly 6.5%. Sequenced sample: blood. These receptors all come from a man younger than 35 in good health. The CDR3 runs from the conserved cysteine through the conserved F or W. D genes are given only for firm matches. Clone sizes are given selectively: once, few, many, or a class where the clone is expanded.

V,D,size,J,CDR3,DNA
TRBV7-9,-,-,TRBJ2-6,CASSPQGGDLSGANVLTF,TGTGCCAGCAGCCCCCAGGGGGGGGATCTCTCTGGGGCCAACGTCCTGACTTTC
TRBV11-2,-,medium-sized,TRBJ1-2,CASSPESRGYTF,TGTGCCAGCAGCCCCGAATCAAGGGGCTACACCTTC
TRBV27,-,-,TRBJ1-5,CASSLGSSNQPQHF,TGTGCCAGCAGTTTAGGCAGTAGCAATCAGCCCCAGCATTTT
TRBV30,TRBD1,once,TRBJ2-1,CAWSRDRARNNEQFF,TGTGCCTGGAGTCGTGACAGGGCGAGGAACAATGAGCAGTTCTTC
TRBV6-4,-,-,TRBJ2-2,CASSGLNTGELFF,TGTGCCAGCAGTGGATTAAACACCGGGGAGCTGTTTTTT
TRBV11-2,-,-,TRBJ2-4,CASSRFGGGLAKNIQYF,TGTGCCAGCAGCCGATTTGGCGGAGGGCTAGCCAAAAACATTCAGTACTTC
TRBV7-9,-,-,TRBJ1-3,CASSTGTPGNTIYF,TGTGCCAGCAGCACTGGGACGCCTGGAAACACCATATATTTT
TRBV7-6,TRBD1,-,TRBJ1-1,CASSLGTGLNTEAFF,TGTGCCAGCAGCTTGGGGACAGGGCTGAACACTGAAGCTTTCTTT
TRBV2,-,-,TRBJ2-6,CAVLRSGANVLTF,TGTGCCGTACTCCGCTCTGGGGCCAACGTCCTGACTTTC
TRBV3-1/TRBV3-2,-,-,TRBJ2-4,CASSQEQGKNIQYF,TGTGCCAGCAGCCAAGAACAGGGCAAAAACATTCAGTACTTC
TRBV9,-,-,TRBJ2-3,CASSVGGKSTDTQYF,TGTGCCAGCAGCGTAGGGGGAAAAAGCACAGATACGCAGTATTTT
TRBV3-1/TRBV3-2,-,-,TRBJ1-3,CASSQGRTSSGNTIYF,TGTGCCAGCAGCCAAGGCAGAACCTCCTCTGGAAACACCATATATTTT
TRBV19,-,-,TRBJ2-5,CASSIDGSPRETQYF,TGTGCCAGTAGTATAGATGGTTCCCCGCGGGAGACCCAGTACTTC
TRBV6-5,-,-,TRBJ2-4,CASSRGVAQYF,TGTGCCAGCAGTAGGGGTGTGGCCCAGTACTTC
TRBV18,-,-,TRBJ1-2,CASSPSGPGYTF,TGTGCCAGCTCACCATCGGGGCCTGGCTACACCTTC
TRBV6-5,-,once,TRBJ1-2,CASSYKGPAYGYTF,TGTGCCAGCAGTTATAAGGGACCAGCCTATGGCTACACCTTC
TRBV6-2/TRBV6-3,-,-,TRBJ2-7,CASTPRGRVTYEQYF,TGTGCCAGCACCCCGAGAGGTAGGGTGACCTACGAGCAGTACTTC
TRBV5-1,TRBD1,-,TRBJ2-5,CASSLGQGYMETQYF,TGCGCCAGCAGCTTGGGACAGGGGTATATGGAGACCCAGTACTTC
TRBV18,-,-,TRBJ1-6,CASSHDRKGSPLHF,TGTGCCAGCTCCCACGACAGGAAGGGCTCACCCCTCCACTTT
TRBV7-9,TRBD1,once,TRBJ1-3,CASSSTGEGGNTIYF,TGTGCCAGCAGCTCTACAGGGGAGGGCGGAAACACCATATATTTT
TRBV24-1,-,-,TRBJ2-1,CATSPAHNRGNEQFF,TGTGCCACATCTCCAGCACACAATCGGGGCAATGAGCAGTTCTTC
TRBV29-1,-,-,TRBJ1-2,CSVSGANYGYTF,TGCAGCGTTTCCGGGGCTAACTATGGCTACACCTTC
TRBV3-1/TRBV3-2,-,-,TRBJ1-1,CASSQDPRRTASTGAFF,TGTGCCAGCAGCCAAGACCCCCGGAGGACAGCGTCAACCGGGGCTTTCTTT
TRBV5-5,TRBD1,-,TRBJ2-7,CASSLEGTVSYEQYF,TGTGCCAGCAGCTTGGAAGGGACAGTCTCCTACGAGCAGTACTTC
TRBV10-3,-,once,TRBJ2-7,CAINGGGADNEQYF,TGTGCCATCAACGGGGGAGGCGCGGACAACGAGCAGTACTTC
TRBV5-1,-,-,TRBJ2-7,CASHQGTYEQYF,TGCGCCAGCCATCAGGGGACCTACGAGCAGTACTTC
TRBV4-1,TRBD2,-,TRBJ2-5,CASSQSRTSGGQETQYF,TGCGCCAGCAGCCAATCCCGGACTAGCGGGGGCCAAGAGACCCAGTACTTC
TRBV2,TRBD1,-,TRBJ2-1,CASNTQGALNEQFF,TGTGCCAGCAATACTCAGGGGGCATTGAATGAGCAGTTCTTC
TRBV10-3,-,-,TRBJ2-3,CAITKDTFTDTQYF,TGTGCCATCACCAAAGACACCTTTACAGATACGCAGTATTTT